The 32 T cell receptor beta chains below come from one sample, sequenced in a study of OX40 agonist ivuxolimab in advanced cancers. Measured with immunoSEQ multiplex PCR; TCRdb has only the in-frame clones, and not every one. The data contain tens of thousands of clones, approximately 89% of them seen just once; the ten biggest clones take up about 0.2%. The sample here was CD4+ or CD8+ T cells sorted from blood, taken in a trial of the OX40 agonist ivuxolimab. Receptors were obtained from an adult with an advanced solid tumor such as melanoma, head and neck, liver or kidney cancer.

The rearrangement uses TRBV21-1 and TRBJ1-1; the table's TRBD1 call for D was not verified on the DNA. TRBV21-1 is marked as a pseudogene. This CDR3 region has 13 residues. The CDR3 DNA reads as TGTGCCAGCAGCAAAGTTAAGGGGACTGAAGCTTTCTTT. Amino acids: CASSKVKGTEAFF.

The chain is built from TRBV2 and TRBJ1-4; D is uncertain. CDR1 is SNHLY and CDR2 is FYNNEI in the germline V gene. This CDR3 has 11 residues. Trimming pared 4 bases from V and 16 bases from J, leaving 13 bases between. The CDR3 sequence is CASSVNWRQFF. CDR3 sequence (DNA): TGTGCCAGCAGTGTGAATTGGAGGCAGTTTTTT.

The table lists this clone with a count of one. J is TRBJ2-7 and V is TRBV30; D is unresolved. Germline V gene sequence: CDR1 GTSNPN, CDR2 SVGIG (reference sequence). This CDR3 comprises 13 residues. V was shortened by 4 bases and J by 3 bases, with 13 bases between the two germline ends. The CDR3 DNA follows: TGTGCCTGGACCCCGAATGCACTCTACGAGCAGTACTTC. Protein: CAWTPNALYEQYF.

This chain joins TRBV5-1 and TRBJ2-2; D unclear. Germline V gene data show CDR1 as SGHRS and CDR2 as YFSETQ. Trimming pared 0 bases from V and 2 bases from J, leaving 5 bases between. This CDR3 has 14 residues. In DNA, the CDR3 is TGCGCCAGCAGCTTGGAACTTAACACCGGGGAGCTGTTTTTT. Translating it yields CASSLELNTGELFF.

This chain links TRBV7-7 with TRBJ2-2; D remains unclear. Trimming took 3 bases from V and 8 from J, leaving 10 bases between them. There are 13 residues in the CDR3. Germline CDR1 and CDR2: SSHAT and FNYEAQ (reference sequence). The CDR3 loop is CASSFGNPGELFF. The CDR3 DNA reads as TGTGCCAGCAGCTTCGGAAACCCTGGGGAGCTGTTTTTT. The variable domain in full, completed from reference TRBV7-7 and TRBJ2-2, reads GAGVSQSPRYKVTKRGQDVTLRCDPISSHATLYWYQQALGQGPEFLTYFNYEAQPDKSGLPSDRFSAERPEGSISTLTIQRTEQRDSAMYRCASSFGNPGELFFGEGSRLTVL.

This clone was seen once. The rearrangement joins TRBV19 to TRBJ1-1, with 7 positions matching TRBD1. V was pared by 5 bases and J by 1 base, with 7 bases of the junction left unmatched. This CDR3 has 15 residues. Germline values: CDR1 LNHDA, CDR2 SQIVND (reference sequence). The CDR3 loop reads CASSGRGQTNTEAFF. The CDR3 DNA follows: TGTGCCAGTAGTGGCCGGGGACAGACGAACACTGAAGCTTTCTTT.

This chain links TRBV9 with TRBJ2-1, with D unclear. Germline V lookup: CDR1 SGDLS, CDR2 YYNGEE. The CDR3 has 11 amino acids. Trimming shortened V by 4 bases and J by 9 bases, and 8 bases separated the two germline ends. The CDR3 sequence is CASSSPGEQFF. DNA for the CDR3: TGTGCCAGCAGCTCGCCGGGTGAGCAGTTCTTC.

The rearrangement joins TRBV5-4 to TRBJ1-1; D not resolved. The length of the CDR3 is 13 residues. Per the germline V gene, CDR1 is SGHNT and CDR2 is YYREEE (reference sequence). Between the trimmed V and J ends, which lost 7 bases and 1 base, there was a span of 11 bases. The CDR3 reads CASADGPNTEAFF. The CDR3 nucleotides read TGTGCCAGCGCTGACGGACCGAACACTGAAGCTTTCTTT.

This clone was seen once. This sequence joins TRBV11-2 and TRBJ2-1; 9 bases line up with TRBD2. Germline V gene sequence: CDR1 SGHAT, CDR2 FQNNGV. Trimming removed 1 base from V and 8 bases from J; junction bases left unmatched: 9. The CDR3 spans 16 residues. The CDR3 DNA reads as TGTGCCAGCAGCTTAGGGTCCAGCGGGAGGACGGATGAGCAGTTCTTC. This codes for CASSLGSSGRTDEQFF.

The V gene is TRBV11-3, the J gene TRBJ2-7; 7 bases fit TRBD1. Germline loops: CDR1 SGHNT, CDR2 YENEEA. The V gene end was trimmed by 5 bases and the J gene end by 5 bases; junction bases not matched to a gene: 6. This CDR3 contains 13 residues. In DNA form, the CDR3 reads TGTGCCAGCAGCCCCGAGGGGGCCCACGAGCAGTACTTC. This codes for CASSPEGAHEQYF.

The chain has TRBV11-2 and TRBJ2-7, with TRBD1 matching 8 bases. This CDR3 comprises 14 residues. The ends lost 6 bases at V and 6 bases at J; junction bases unmatched: 10. CDR1 is SGHAT and CDR2 is FQNNGV in the germline V gene. CDR3 nucleotide sequence: TGTGCCAGCAGGTTCGGACAGGGATCGGCCGAGCAGTACTTC. Translation: CASRFGQGSAEQYF. The full variable domain, completed using reference TRBV11-2 and TRBJ2-7, is EAGVAQSPRYKIIEKRQSVAFWCNPISGHATLYWYQQILGQGPKLLIQFQNNGVVDDSQLPKDRFSAERLKGVDSTLKIQPAKLEDSAVYLCASRFGQGSAEQYFGPGTRLTVT.

The CDR3 sequence is CASVGSGNTIYF. The CDR3 DNA follows: TGTGCCAGCGTCGGCTCTGGAAACACCATATATTTT. The chain couples TRBV6-5 to TRBJ1-3; no reliable D call. Trimming took 8 bases from V and 0 from J, leaving 5 bases between them. CDR1 is MNHEY and CDR2 is SVGAGI in the germline V gene. The CDR3 has 12 residues.

The rearrangement uses TRBV6-6 and TRBJ1-5; D may be TRBD1 (6 bases). The V and J ends lost 2 bases and 7 bases respectively, with 15 bases between them. Germline values: CDR1 MNHNY, CDR2 SVGAGI (reference sequence). CDR3 length equals 15 residues. CDR3 in amino acids: CASSYDGGPGQPQHF. In nucleotides, the CDR3 is TGTGCCAGCAGTTACGATGGGGGCCCAGGCCAGCCCCAGCATTTT.

The chain couples TRBV7-9 to TRBJ1-1; D gene unclear. V lost 5 bases and J 6 bases, leaving 13 bases between the germline ends. Germline CDR1 reads SEHNR; CDR2 reads FQNEAQ (reference sequence). The length of the CDR3 is 13 residues. CDR3 amino acids: CASSHTIESEAFF. The CDR3 DNA is TGTGCCAGCAGCCATACGATAGAGTCTGAAGCTTTCTTT.

The chain combines TRBV19 with TRBJ2-3; 10 positions match TRBD2. CDR1 LNHDA and CDR2 SQIVND come from the germline V gene (reference sequence). With V trimmed by 4 bases and J by 3 bases, 7 bases remained unmatched. There are 16 residues in the CDR3. The CDR3 here is CASSTPAGGRTDTQYF. The CDR3 nucleotides read TGTGCCAGTAGTACCCCAGCGGGGGGGAGGACAGATACGCAGTATTTT.

This clone was counted a few times. V usage is TRBV5-6 and J usage is TRBJ2-6; D gene uncertain. The germline V and J ends were trimmed by 9 bases and 0 bases, with 7 bases remaining between them. Germline V gives CDR1 SGHDT, CDR2 YYEEEE. The CDR3 has 13 residues. CDR3 sequence reads: CATSYSGANVLTF. The DNA of the CDR3 is TGTGCCACCTCATACTCTGGGGCCAACGTCCTGACTTTC.

This clone has only a few counts. The V and J genes are TRBV6-1 and TRBJ1-4, with 10 bases that match TRBD1. The V and J ends lost 0 bases and 8 bases, in that order; junction bases with no gene match: 6. CDR3 length equals 16 residues. CDR1 and CDR2 (germline): MNHNS, SASEGT. CDR3 sequence (DNA): TGTGCCAGCAGTGAAGCGCTCGGGACAGGGGTCGAAAAACTGTTTTTT. Translating gives CASSEALGTGVEKLFF.

The J gene is TRBJ1-2, the V gene TRBV7-2, with a possible D match to TRBD1 (5 bases). This CDR3 contains 16 residues. Germline CDR1 reads SGHTA; CDR2 reads FQGNSA. Trimming cost V 2 bases and J 7 bases, with 20 bases left between them. This chain's CDR3 is CASSLTIAGGVTGYTF. The CDR3 DNA reads TGTGCCAGCAGCTTAACCATTGCTGGGGGGGTAACTGGCTACACCTTC.

The chain has TRBV19 and TRBJ1-4; D is unresolved. V lost 8 bases to trimming and J lost 4 bases, with 11 bases between them. Per germline, CDR1 LNHDA and CDR2 SQIVND (reference sequence). The CDR3 loop spans 13 amino acids. CDR3 nucleotides: TGTGCCAGTGGAGGTGCGGGTAATGAAAAACTGTTTTTT. Residues: CASGGAGNEKLFF.

CDR3 loop: CASSLNGVGDEQYF. In DNA form, the CDR3 reads TGTGCCAGCAGTTTAAATGGGGTGGGGGACGAGCAGTACTTC. This chain connects TRBV27 to TRBJ2-7; D tentatively fits TRBD1 or TRBD2 (5 bases each). The germline gives CDR1 MNHEY, CDR2 SMNVEV (reference sequence). This CDR3 contains 14 residues. Trimming took 2 bases from V and 5 from J, leaving 13 bases between them.

The rearrangement joins TRBV7-9 to TRBJ2-3; D may be TRBD2 (6 bases). Looked up from germline, CDR1 is SEHNR and CDR2 is FQNEAQ (reference sequence). This CDR3 is built from 15 residues. Trimming cost V 1 base and J 3 bases, with 11 bases left between them. CDR3 amino acids: CASSLGLGTTDTQYF. CDR3 coding DNA: TGTGCCAGCAGCTTAGGACTAGGGACGACAGATACGCAGTATTTT.

V gene TRBV28 combines with J gene TRBJ2-5, with TRBD2 as a possible D gene (5 bases). This CDR3 comprises 15 residues. V was shortened by 8 bases and J by 1 base, with 17 bases between the two germline ends. Per germline, CDR1 MDHEN and CDR2 SYDVKM. Written as DNA, the CDR3 is TGTGCCAGCGGCCAGATCGGGGAACGCCAAGAGACCCAGTACTTC. Protein product: CASGQIGERQETQYF.

The chain carries TRBV7-6 and TRBJ1-4; TRBD1 agrees at 7 bases. The trim removed 2 bases at V and 7 bases at J, leaving 10 bases unmatched. The CDR3 consists of 16 residues. Germline V lookup: CDR1 SGHVS, CDR2 FNYEAQ. This CDR3 reads CASSLTLGGGFEKLFF. Written as DNA, the CDR3 is TGTGCCAGCAGCTTAACGCTGGGAGGGGGCTTTGAAAAACTGTTTTTT.

The chain has TRBV27 and TRBJ2-2; D gene uncertain. V was cut by 7 bases and J by 0 bases, with 9 bases left in between. The CDR3 has 14 amino acids. Looked up from germline, CDR1 is MNHEY and CDR2 is SMNVEV (reference sequence). CDR3 sequence reads: CASISQANTGELFF. For the CDR3, the DNA is TGTGCCAGCATTTCGCAGGCGAACACCGGGGAGCTGTTTTTT.

The CDR3 spells CASSDLRTVNYGYTF. The CDR3 DNA is TGTGCCAGCAGTGATCTTCGGACTGTGAACTATGGCTACACCTTC. The chain has TRBV6-1 and TRBJ1-2; no definite D call. Trimming took off 3 bases at V and 2 bases at J, with 13 bases between the two ends. Germline CDR1 and CDR2: MNHNS and SASEGT. The CDR3 is 15 residues long.

The chain recombines TRBV5-5 with TRBJ2-5; D ambiguous. The CDR3 loop spans 12 amino acids. Looked up from germline, CDR1 is SGHKS and CDR2 is YYEKEE (reference sequence). V was cut by 1 base and J by 2 bases, with 3 bases left in between. The CDR3 DNA is TGTGCCAGCAGCTTGCAGCAAGAGACCCAGTACTTC. Translated: CASSLQQETQYF.

The chain has TRBV18 and TRBJ2-7, with 8 bases lining up with TRBD1. The CDR3 loop spans 13 amino acids. The germline V gene encodes CDR1 KGHSH and CDR2 LQKENI. After removal of 4 bases from V and 1 base from J, the junction contained 0 bases not matched to a gene. This chain's CDR3 is CASSRTGSYEQYF. As DNA, the CDR3 is TGTGCCAGCTCACGGACAGGGTCCTACGAGCAGTACTTC.

The chain uses TRBV2 and TRBJ2-7; weak D call: TRBD2 (5 bases). The CDR3 runs to 14 residues. CDR1 SNHLY and CDR2 FYNNEI come from the germline V gene. Deletions cut 7 bases from V and 5 bases from J, with 18 bases between. The CDR3 region is CASKFSPGINEQYF. The CDR3 DNA sequence: TGTGCCAGCAAATTCTCTCCGGGGATTAACGAGCAGTACTTC. The full variable domain, in which reference TRBV2 and TRBJ2-7 provide the parts outside the CDR3, is EPEVTQTPSHQVTQMGQEVILRCVPISNHLYFYWYRQILGQKVEFLVSFYNNEISEKSEIFDDQFSVERPDGSNFTLKIRSTKLEDSAMYFCASKFSPGINEQYFGPGTRLTVT.

The CDR3, as DNA: TGTGCCAGCTCAGGAACAGGGTCAGGCGAGCAGTACTTC. It is translated as CASSGTGSGEQYF. The genes are TRBV18 and TRBJ2-7; TRBD1 is a possible D gene (6 bases). The CDR3 is 13 amino acids. Trimming removed 5 bases from V and 6 bases from J, with 14 bases in between. Germline CDR1 is KGHSH and CDR2 is LQKENI.

The chain uses TRBV5-4 and TRBJ2-1; TRBD2 matches at 12 bases. The CDR3 spans 16 residues. Germline CDR1 is SGHNT and CDR2 is YYREEE (reference sequence). Germline trimming cut 0 bases from V and 7 bases from J; bases unmatched to any gene: 5. CDR3: CASSLGLAGALNEQFF. CDR3 bases: TGTGCCAGCAGCTTGGGACTAGCGGGAGCCCTTAATGAGCAGTTCTTC.

V is TRBV14 and J is TRBJ2-7; D perhaps matches TRBD2 (5 bases). Trimming shortened V by 0 bases and J by 3 bases, and 9 bases separated the two germline ends. This CDR3 has 14 residues. CDR1 and CDR2 from the germline V gene are SGHDN and FVKESK. CDR3 region: CASSQDIRGYEQYF. CDR3 nucleotides: TGTGCCAGCAGCCAAGATATCCGGGGCTACGAGCAGTACTTC.

The chain joins TRBV7-7 to TRBJ1-3; 9 bases line up with TRBD1. With V trimmed by 1 base and J by 3 bases, 1 base remained unmatched. This CDR3 spans 15 amino acids. CDR1 SSHAT and CDR2 FNYEAQ come from the germline V gene (reference sequence). The CDR3 region is CASSLGTGVGNTIYF. Written as DNA, the CDR3 is TGTGCCAGCAGCTTAGGGACAGGGGTTGGAAACACCATATATTTT.